A single sample gave rise to the 10 T cell receptor beta chains below, sequenced in a study of blood T cell repertoires in COVID-19. Data came from immunoSEQ multiplex PCR; TCRdb stores just in-frame clones and leaves some out. The sample lists 200,000 to 250,000 clones; roughly nine tenths were seen once. The specimen sequenced was peripheral blood. These receptors all stem from a man in his 60s who had recovered from COVID-19.

The chain links TRBV5-1 to TRBJ2-1, with 7 bases identical to TRBD1. After removal of 4 bases from V and 7 bases from J, the junction contained 5 bases not matched to a gene. Per the germline V gene, CDR1 is SGHRS and CDR2 is YFSETQ. The CDR3 runs 13 residues. The CDR3 sequence is CASSDLQGNEQFF. CDR3 sequence (DNA): TGCGCCAGCAGCGACCTACAGGGGAATGAGCAGTTCTTC.

V usage is TRBV7-2 and J usage is TRBJ2-7; 7 bases are shared with TRBD1. This CDR3 has 11 residues. Germline V gene sequence: CDR1 SGHTA, CDR2 FQGNSA. V lost 4 bases to trimming and J lost 7 bases; unmatched junction nucleotides: 1. The CDR3 DNA reads as TGTGCCAGCAGCTACAGGGGTGAGCAGTACTTC. Its translation is CASSYRGEQYF. Variable domain in full (rest from reference TRBV7-2 and TRBJ2-7): GAGVSQSPSNKVTEKGKDVELRCDPISGHTALYWYRQSLGQGLEFLIYFQGNSAPDKSGLPSDRFSAERTGGSVSTLTIQRTQQEDSAVYLCASSYRGEQYFGPGTRLTVT.

The rearrangement joins TRBV10-3 to TRBJ2-3; 9 nucleotides align to TRBD1. Unmatched junction bases numbered 7, after V lost 7 bases and J lost 5 bases. Germline V lookup: CDR1 ENHRY, CDR2 SYGVKD. The CDR3 is made up of 14 amino acids. The DNA for the CDR3 is TGTGCCATCAAACAGGGGGCGCCGAAAGATACGCAGTATTTT. It codes for CAIKQGAPKDTQYF.

This clone has just one count. The rearrangement links TRBV3-1 (or the pseudogene TRBV3-2) to TRBJ2-4, with TRBD2 matching over 8 bases. The CDR3 consists of 17 residues. Germline CDR1 reads LGHDT; CDR2 reads YNNKEL (reference sequence). V dropped 1 base and J dropped 1; count of bases not matched to a gene: 6. CDR3 in amino acids: CASSQAPGLGAKNIQYF. The DNA for the CDR3 is TGTGCCAGCAGCCAAGCCCCGGGACTAGGGGCCAAAAACATTCAGTACTTC.

This clone has just one count. The chain employs TRBV20-1 and TRBJ1-2; TRBD1 aligns across 12 bases. The CDR3 sequence is 17 residues long. Germline V gene sequence: CDR1 DFQATT, CDR2 SNEGSKA (reference sequence). J gave up 4 bases and V 3 bases, and 12 bases lay outside the gene matches. CDR3 in amino acids: CSASYRGTGGRSYGYTF. CDR3 in DNA: TGCAGTGCTAGTTACCGAGGGACAGGGGGCAGAAGCTATGGCTACACCTTC.

This chain joins TRBV4-3 and TRBJ1-4; D call uncertain. This CDR3 region has 17 residues. The V end was cut by 0 bases, the J end by 1 base, with 12 bases between. Germline V gene lookup returns CDR1 LGHNA and CDR2 YSLEER. CDR3 sequence: CASSQEGPGITNEKLFF. The CDR3 DNA reads TGCGCCAGCAGCCAAGAAGGCCCGGGAATAACTAATGAAAAACTGTTTTTT.

This clone was detected once. This chain joins TRBV5-1 and TRBJ2-3; D is unclear. Trimming took off 1 base at V and 0 bases at J, with 9 bases between the two ends. The CDR3 sequence is 15 residues long. The germline CDR1 and CDR2 sequences are SGHRS and YFSETQ. CDR3 sequence (DNA): TGCGCCAGCAGCTTGTTTACAGAGAGCACAGATACGCAGTATTTT. Translating it yields CASSLFTESTDTQYF.

The V call is TRBV6-2 or TRBV6-3, the J call TRBJ1-6; 8 nucleotides match TRBD1. V was clipped by 5 bases and J by 5 bases; unmatched bases: 8. Germline loops: CDR1 MNHEY, CDR2 SVGEGT. The CDR3 length is 16 residues. In DNA, the CDR3 is TGTGCCAGCAGTCGGACAGGGCTAAATAATAATTCACCCCTCCACTTT. Amino acid sequence: CASSRTGLNNNSPLHF.

The genes are TRBV5-1 and TRBJ2-1, with a possible D match to TRBD2 (5 bases). Germline CDR1 and CDR2: SGHRS and YFSETQ. CDR3 length: 14 residues. V was cut by 4 bases and J by 6 bases, with 14 bases left in between. CDR3 sequence reads: CASSALSSLNEQFF. The CDR3 DNA reads as TGCGCCAGCAGCGCCTTGTCTAGCCTCAATGAGCAGTTCTTC.

This clone appeared a few times. The chain is built from TRBV19 and TRBJ2-1; the D gene is possibly TRBD1 (5 bases). This CDR3 region has 13 residues. Trimming cost V 9 bases and J 6 bases, with 15 bases left between them. Germline loops: CDR1 LNHDA, CDR2 SQIVND (reference sequence). The CDR3 reads CASRSNGANEQFF. CDR3 nucleotides: TGTGCCAGCCGGAGCAATGGGGCCAATGAGCAGTTCTTC.